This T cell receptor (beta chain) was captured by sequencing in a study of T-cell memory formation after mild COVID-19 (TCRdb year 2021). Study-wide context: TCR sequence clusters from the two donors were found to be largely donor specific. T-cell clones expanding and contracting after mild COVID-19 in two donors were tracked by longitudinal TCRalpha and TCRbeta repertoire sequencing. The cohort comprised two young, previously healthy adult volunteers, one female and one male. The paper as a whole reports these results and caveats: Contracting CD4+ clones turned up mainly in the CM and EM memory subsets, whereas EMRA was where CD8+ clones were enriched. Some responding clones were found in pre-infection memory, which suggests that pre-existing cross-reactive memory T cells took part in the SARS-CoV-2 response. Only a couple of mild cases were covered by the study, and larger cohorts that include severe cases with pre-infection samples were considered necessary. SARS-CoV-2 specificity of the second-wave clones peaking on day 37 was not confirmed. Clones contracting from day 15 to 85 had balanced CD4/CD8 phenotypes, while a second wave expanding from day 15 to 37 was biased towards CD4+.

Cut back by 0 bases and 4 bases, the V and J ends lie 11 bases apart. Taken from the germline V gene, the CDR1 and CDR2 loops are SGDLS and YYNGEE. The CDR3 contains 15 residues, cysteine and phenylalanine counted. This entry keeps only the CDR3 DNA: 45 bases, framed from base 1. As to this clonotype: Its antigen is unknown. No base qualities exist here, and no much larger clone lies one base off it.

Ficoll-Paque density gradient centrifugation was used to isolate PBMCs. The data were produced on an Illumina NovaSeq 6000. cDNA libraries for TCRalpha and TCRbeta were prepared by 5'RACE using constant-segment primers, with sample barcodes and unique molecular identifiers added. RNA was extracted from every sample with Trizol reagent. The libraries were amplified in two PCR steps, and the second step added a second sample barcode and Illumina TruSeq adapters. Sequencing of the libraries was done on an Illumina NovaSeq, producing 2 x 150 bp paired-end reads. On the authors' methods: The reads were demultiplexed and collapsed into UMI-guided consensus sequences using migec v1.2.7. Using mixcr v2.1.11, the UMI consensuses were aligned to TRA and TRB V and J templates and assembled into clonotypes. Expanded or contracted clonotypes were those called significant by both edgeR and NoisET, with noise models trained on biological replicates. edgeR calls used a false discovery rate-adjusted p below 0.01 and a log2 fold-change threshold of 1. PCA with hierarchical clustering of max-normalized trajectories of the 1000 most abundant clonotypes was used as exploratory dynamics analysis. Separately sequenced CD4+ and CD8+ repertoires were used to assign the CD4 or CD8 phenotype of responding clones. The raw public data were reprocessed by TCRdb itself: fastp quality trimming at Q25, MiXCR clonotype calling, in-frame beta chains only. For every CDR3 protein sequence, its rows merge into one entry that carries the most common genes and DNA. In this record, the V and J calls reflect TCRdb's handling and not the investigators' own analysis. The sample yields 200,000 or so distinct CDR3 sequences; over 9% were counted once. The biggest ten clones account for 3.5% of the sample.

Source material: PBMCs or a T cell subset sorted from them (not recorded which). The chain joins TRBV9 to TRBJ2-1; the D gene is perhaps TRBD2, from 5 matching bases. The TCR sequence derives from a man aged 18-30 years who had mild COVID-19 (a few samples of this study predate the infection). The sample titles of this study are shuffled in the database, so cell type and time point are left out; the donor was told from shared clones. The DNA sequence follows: TGTGCCAGCAGCGTAGGGAGCGGAGATTACAATGAGCAGTTCTTC. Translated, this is CASSVGSGDYNEQFF.